Listed here is a single TCR beta chain. Germline CDR1 and CDR2: MRHNA and SNTAGT. The V gene end was trimmed by 6 bases and the J gene end by 1 base; junction bases not matched to a gene: 2. The CDR3 is 13 amino acids. Sequencing was performed with immunoSEQ multiplex PCR; in TCRdb, only in-frame clones are kept and a portion is missing. Among tens of thousands of clones, about 73% were seen once, and the ten largest hold 15% to 20%. The sample is drawn from a study of PD-1 blockade in classical Hodgkin lymphoma. The sample's time point: cycle 4 day 1 (C4D1), after 6 weeks of nivolumab. Autologous stem cell transplantation was followed by relapse in every patient, and brentuximab vedotin exposure varied.

V usage is TRBV6-4 and J usage is TRBJ1-1; the match to TRBD1 covers 7 bases. The receptor was derived from a human donor with classical Hodgkin lymphoma. Sequenced here: peripheral blood mononuclear cells (PBMCs), sampled before the fourth cycle of nivolumab. The CDR3 sequence is CASRDRENTEAFF. DNA for the CDR3: TGTGCCAGCAGAGACAGGGAGAACACTGAAGCTTTCTTT.